These 20 T cell receptor beta chains share one sample of origin, sequenced in a study of T cells in Graves' hyperthyroidism and ophthalmopathy. Amplification of TCR beta CDR3 regions was performed using RNA transcripts as template. An initial round of RT-PCR targeting the TCR CDR3 relied on the HTBI primer set. TCRdb processed the multiplex PCR reads anew with MiXCR; each CDR3 protein has one entry. The sample yields about 560,000 distinct CDR3 sequences, approximately 15% seen once. The sample comprised blood. The receptor set was obtained from a woman between 18 and 30 years old with Graves' hyperthyroidism.

The chain uses TRBV5-5 and TRBJ1-2; D perhaps matches TRBD1 (5 bases). Trimming stripped 0 bases from V and 3 bases from J, with 12 bases between. CDR1 is SGHKS and CDR2 is YYEKEE in the germline V gene (reference sequence). The CDR3 is 15 residues long. CDR3 DNA: TGTGCCAGCAGCTTGGAGATAACAGGAGACTATGGCTACACCTTC. Its translation: CASSLEITGDYGYTF.

In nucleotides, the CDR3 is TGTGCCAGCAGCTTCGGGCTAGCGGGAGTCAACGAGCAGTACTTC. The encoded protein is CASSFGLAGVNEQYF. The chain is built from TRBV7-9 and TRBJ2-7, with 10 bases that match TRBD2. The CDR3 consists of 15 residues. V lost 3 bases to trimming and J lost 5 bases; unmatched junction nucleotides: 7. The germline V gene has CDR1 SEHNR and CDR2 FQNEAQ (reference sequence).

This clonotype was counted only a few times. This could be a read error, since a much larger clone is one nucleotide away. The missing conserved phenylalanine or tryptophan at the end of this CDR3 makes a read error likely. This chain joins TRBV11-3 and TRBJ2-1, with D hard to call. This CDR3 comprises 13 residues. Germline V gene data show CDR1 as SGHNT and CDR2 as YENEEA. Trimming left V 0 bases short and J 6 bases short, with 6 bases between. The DNA for the CDR3 is TGTGCCAGCAGCTTAGATCTGGGCAATGAGCAGTTCCTC. Its protein product is CASSLDLGNEQFL.

This clonotype was seen more than once but under ten times. The J gene is TRBJ2-4, the V gene TRBV28; TRBD1 matches 7 bases. The length of the CDR3 is 12 residues. J was trimmed by 7 bases and V by 6 bases; bases with no gene match: 3. From germline, CDR1 is MDHEN and CDR2 SYDVKM. The CDR3 loop reads CASRPQGNIQYF. CDR3 nucleotides: TGTGCCAGCAGACCACAGGGGAACATTCAGTACTTC.

This clonotype was picked up many times. The rearrangement uses TRBV2 and TRBJ2-1; D gene ambiguous. CDR3 length: 12 amino acids. In germline, CDR1 is SNHLY, CDR2 FYNNEI. V was trimmed by 7 bases and J by 7 bases, leaving 11 bases between them. CDR3 loop: CASNSRNNEQFF. As DNA, the CDR3 is TGTGCCAGCAACTCCAGGAATAATGAGCAGTTCTTC.

Notes on this clonotype: One junction end does not reproduce the germline sequence, and a read error may be involved. CDR3 amino acids: CVSSWGYEQYF. The CDR3 nucleotides are TGTGTCAGCAGTTGGGGCTACGAGCAGTACTTC. The genes are TRBV12-3 or TRBV12-4 and TRBJ2-7; D is ambiguous. This CDR3 has 11 amino acids.

This clonotype was seen repeatedly, ten times or more. The chain is built from TRBV6-2 or TRBV6-3 and TRBJ2-7; 7 bases map to TRBD1. Germline V gene sequence: CDR1 MNHEY, CDR2 SVGEGT. CDR3 length equals 15 residues. V dropped 2 bases and J dropped 1; count of bases not matched to a gene: 5. The CDR3, as DNA: TGTGCCAGCAGTTACGAGGGGGCCTCATCCTACGAGCAGTACTTC. Protein product: CASSYEGASSYEQYF.

This clonotype was detected ten times or more. The J gene is TRBJ1-2, the V gene TRBV2; unclear D gene. V lost 7 bases and J 4 bases, leaving 7 bases between the germline ends. This CDR3 comprises 11 residues. Germline CDR1 and CDR2: SNHLY and FYNNEI. The CDR3: CASKGGYGYTF. The CDR3 DNA follows: TGTGCCAGCAAGGGCGGCTATGGCTACACCTTC.

This sequence joins TRBV2 and TRBJ2-2, with 14 bases aligning to TRBD2. V shed 7 bases, J shed 1 base, and the junction held 8 bases outside the gene matches. Germline CDR1 reads SNHLY; CDR2 reads FYNNEI. CDR3 size: 18 residues. CDR3 coding DNA: TGTGCCAGCAATACACTAGGGACTAGCGGGGGGAACACCGGGGAGCTGTTTTTT. This encodes CASNTLGTSGGNTGELFF.

CDR3 sequence: CSARDLIGGPASAPQETQYF. In DNA form, the CDR3 reads TGCAGTGCTAGAGACCTTATTGGGGGCCCTGCTAGTGCCCCACAAGAGACCCAGTACTTC. This chain uses TRBV20-1 with TRBJ2-5; D possibly corresponds to TRBD1 (6 bases). V lost 0 bases and J 2 bases, leaving 28 bases between the germline ends. Germline V gives CDR1 DFQATT, CDR2 SNEGSKA (reference sequence). This CDR3 spans 20 amino acids.

The J gene is TRBJ1-1, the V gene TRBV7-9; no definite D call. The germline V and J ends were trimmed by 2 bases and 6 bases, with 13 bases remaining between them. Germline loops: CDR1 SEHNR, CDR2 FQNEAQ (reference sequence). The CDR3 contains 14 residues. The chain's CDR3 is CASSLSSLGAEAFF. CDR3 DNA: TGTGCCAGCAGCTTATCGTCGCTGGGTGCTGAAGCTTTCTTT.

This clonotype was recorded many times. The chain couples TRBV20-1 to TRBJ1-2, with 10 positions matching TRBD1. This CDR3 has 13 residues. Germline-derived CDR1 and CDR2 are DFQATT and SNEGSKA (reference sequence). V lost 6 bases and J lost 6; bases outside the gene matches: 7. DNA of the CDR3: TGCAGTGCCTACAGGACAGGGGGGGATGGCTACACCTTC. Translated: CSAYRTGGDGYTF.

This clonotype was found many times. The chain joins TRBV28 to TRBJ2-7; 8 bases are shared with TRBD2. Germline lookup yields CDR1 MDHEN and CDR2 SYDVKM. V was clipped by 2 bases and J by 5 bases; unmatched bases: 5. This CDR3 is 14 amino acids long. CDR3 loop: CASSLTGRADEQYF. The CDR3 DNA follows: TGTGCCAGCAGTTTAACCGGGAGGGCCGACGAGCAGTACTTC.

V is TRBV4-3 and J is TRBJ2-1; 11 bases agree with TRBD2. CDR1 is LGHNA, CDR2 YSLEER, per germline. V trimming: 3 bases; J trimming: 4 bases; junction bases outside the gene matches: 8. The CDR3 is 17 residues long. CDR3 in amino acids: CASSHDSGGALYNEQFF. DNA for the CDR3: TGCGCCAGCAGCCATGATAGCGGGGGGGCCTTATACAATGAGCAGTTCTTC.

Note on this clonotype: Being one base from a much bigger clone, this may be a read error. This chain connects TRBV27 to TRBJ2-7; TRBD2 matches 14 bases. Germline values: CDR1 MNHEY, CDR2 SMNVEV (reference sequence). V lost 6 bases and J lost 6; bases outside the gene matches: 7. The CDR3 is 15 amino acids. In nucleotides, the CDR3 is TGTGCCAGCAGCCGGGGGACTAGCGGGAGTGTCGAGCAGTACTTC. It yields the protein CASSRGTSGSVEQYF.

This clonotype was seen repeatedly, ten times or more. The V gene is TRBV11-3, the J gene TRBJ2-3; D may be TRBD2 (5 bases). This CDR3 spans 14 amino acids. Germline V gene lookup returns CDR1 SGHNT and CDR2 YENEEA. Trimming cost V 3 bases and J 6 bases, with 13 bases left between them. The CDR3 nucleotides read TGTGCCAGCAGCTTGTTGCAGACTACGGATACGCAGTATTTT. This encodes CASSLLQTTDTQYF.

At least ten counts were recorded for this clonotype. The J gene is TRBJ1-5, the V gene TRBV12-3 or TRBV12-4, with D uncertain. Trimming removed 5 bases at V and 7 bases at J, with 9 bases between. This CDR3 has 12 amino acids. CDR3 residues: CASSTRLQPQHF. The CDR3, as DNA: TGTGCCAGCAGTACTAGACTCCAGCCCCAGCATTTT.

This clonotype was found a few times. The chain joins TRBV10-3 to TRBJ2-2; a possible D gene is TRBD1 (5 bases). The CDR3 contains 12 residues. With 10 bases removed from V and 5 bases from J, the gap between germline ends came to 11 bases. Germline CDR1 ENHRY, CDR2 SYGVKD. The CDR3 DNA is TGTGCCACCGACCCAGGGACCGGGGAGCTGTTTTTT. Its protein product is CATDPGTGELFF.

This clonotype was counted at least ten times. The chain carries TRBV5-8 and TRBJ2-3; TRBD2 matches 10 bases. The CDR3 loop spans 15 amino acids. Trimming removed 5 bases from V and 5 bases from J; junction bases left unmatched: 8. CDR1 and CDR2 (germline): SGHTS, YDEGEE. DNA for the CDR3: TGTGCCAGCAGAGGACTAGCGGTCCACAGAGATACGCAGTATTTT. It codes for CASRGLAVHRDTQYF.

J is TRBJ2-5 and V is TRBV18; possible D gene TRBD2, 6 bases. V was cut by 5 bases and J by 0 bases, with 19 bases left in between. This CDR3 has 17 amino acids. CDR1 is KGHSH, CDR2 LQKENI, per germline. The CDR3 sequence is CASSSWVGGPYQETQYF. The CDR3, as DNA: TGTGCCAGCTCATCATGGGTAGGAGGGCCGTACCAAGAGACCCAGTACTTC. The full variable domain, rest sourced from reference TRBV18 and TRBJ2-5, is NAGVMQNPRHLVRRRGQEARLRCSPMKGHSHVYWYRQLPEEGLKFMVYLQKENIIDESGMPKERFSAEFPKEGPSILRIQQVVRGDSAAYFCASSSWVGGPYQETQYFGPGTRLLVL.